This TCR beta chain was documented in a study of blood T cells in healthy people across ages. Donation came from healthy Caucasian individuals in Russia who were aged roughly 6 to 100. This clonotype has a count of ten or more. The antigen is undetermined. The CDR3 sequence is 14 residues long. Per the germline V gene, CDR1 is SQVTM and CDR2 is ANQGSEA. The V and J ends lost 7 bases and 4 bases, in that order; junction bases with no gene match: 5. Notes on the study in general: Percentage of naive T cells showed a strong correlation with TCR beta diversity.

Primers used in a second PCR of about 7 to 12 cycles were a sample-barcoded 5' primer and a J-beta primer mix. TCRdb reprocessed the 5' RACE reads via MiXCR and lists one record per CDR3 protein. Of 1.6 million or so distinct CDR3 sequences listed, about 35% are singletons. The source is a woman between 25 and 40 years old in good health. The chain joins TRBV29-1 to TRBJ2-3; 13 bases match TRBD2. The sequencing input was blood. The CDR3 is CSEGLAGAADTQYF. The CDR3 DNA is TGCAGCGAAGGACTAGCGGGAGCGGCAGATACGCAGTATTTT.